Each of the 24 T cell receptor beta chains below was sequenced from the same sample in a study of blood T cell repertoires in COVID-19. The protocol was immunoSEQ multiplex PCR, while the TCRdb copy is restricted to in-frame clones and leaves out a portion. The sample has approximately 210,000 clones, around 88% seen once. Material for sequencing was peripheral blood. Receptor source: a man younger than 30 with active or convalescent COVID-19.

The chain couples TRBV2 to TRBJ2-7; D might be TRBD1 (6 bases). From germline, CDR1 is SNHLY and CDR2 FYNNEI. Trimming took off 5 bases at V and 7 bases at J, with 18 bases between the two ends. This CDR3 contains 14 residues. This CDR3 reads CASSPKQGLWEQYF. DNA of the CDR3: TGTGCCAGCAGTCCAAAACAGGGATTGTGGGAGCAGTACTTC.

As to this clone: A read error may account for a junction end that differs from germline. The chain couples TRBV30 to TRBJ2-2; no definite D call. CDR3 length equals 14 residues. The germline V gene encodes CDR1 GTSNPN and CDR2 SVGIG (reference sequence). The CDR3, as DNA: TGTGCCTGGACCCGGGTCCTGAACACCGAGGAGCTGTTTTTT. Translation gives CAWTRVLNTEELFF.

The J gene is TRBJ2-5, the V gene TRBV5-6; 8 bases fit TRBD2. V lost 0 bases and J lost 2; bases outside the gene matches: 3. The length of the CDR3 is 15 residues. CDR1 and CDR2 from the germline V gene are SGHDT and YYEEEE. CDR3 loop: CASSLGLAGQETQYF. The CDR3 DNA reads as TGTGCCAGCAGCTTGGGGTTAGCGGGGCAAGAGACCCAGTACTTC.

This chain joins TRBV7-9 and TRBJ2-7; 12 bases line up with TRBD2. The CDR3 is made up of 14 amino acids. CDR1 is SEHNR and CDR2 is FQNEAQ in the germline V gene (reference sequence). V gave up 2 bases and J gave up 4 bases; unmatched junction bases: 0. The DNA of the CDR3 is TGTGCCAGCAGCTTAACTAGCGGGAGGTACGAGCAGTACTTC. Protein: CASSLTSGRYEQYF.

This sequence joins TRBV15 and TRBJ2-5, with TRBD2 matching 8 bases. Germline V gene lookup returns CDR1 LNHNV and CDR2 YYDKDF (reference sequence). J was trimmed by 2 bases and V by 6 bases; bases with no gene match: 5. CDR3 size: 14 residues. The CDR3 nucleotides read TGTGCCACCAGACAGCGGGAGCTTCAAGAGACCCAGTACTTC. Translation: CATRQRELQETQYF.

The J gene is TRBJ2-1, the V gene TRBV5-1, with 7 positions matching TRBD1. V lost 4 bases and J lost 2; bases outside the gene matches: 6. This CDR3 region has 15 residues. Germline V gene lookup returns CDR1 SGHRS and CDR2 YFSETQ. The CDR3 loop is CASSDPTGPYNEQFF. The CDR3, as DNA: TGCGCCAGCAGCGACCCGACAGGGCCCTACAATGAGCAGTTCTTC.

The CDR3 coding sequence is TGCGCCACCACCGGGGTCGTGAACACTGAAGCTTTCTTT. Protein sequence: CATTGVVNTEAFF. The rearrangement links TRBV10-2 to TRBJ1-1, with D unclear. The CDR3 is 13 amino acids. The V and J ends lost 10 bases and 0 bases respectively, with 12 bases between them. Germline CDR1 WSHSY, CDR2 SAAADI.

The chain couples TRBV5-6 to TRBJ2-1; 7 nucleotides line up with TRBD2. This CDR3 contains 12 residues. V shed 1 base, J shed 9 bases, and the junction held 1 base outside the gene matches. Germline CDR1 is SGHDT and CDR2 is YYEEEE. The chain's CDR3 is CASSLSGGEQFF. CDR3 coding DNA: TGTGCCAGCAGCTTGTCGGGGGGTGAGCAGTTCTTC.

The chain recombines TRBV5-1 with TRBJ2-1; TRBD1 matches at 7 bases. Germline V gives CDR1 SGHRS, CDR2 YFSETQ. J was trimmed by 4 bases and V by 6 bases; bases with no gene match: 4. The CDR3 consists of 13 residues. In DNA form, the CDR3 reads TGCGCCAGCACTTGGGACAGTTACAATGAGCAGTTCTTC. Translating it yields CASTWDSYNEQFF.

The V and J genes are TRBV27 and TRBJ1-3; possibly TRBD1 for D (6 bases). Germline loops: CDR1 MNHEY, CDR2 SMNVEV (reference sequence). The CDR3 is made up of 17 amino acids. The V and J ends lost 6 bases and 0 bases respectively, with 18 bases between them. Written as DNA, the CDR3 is TGTGCCAGCAGACACACCCCGGGACATGACTCTGGAAACACCATATATTTT. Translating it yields CASRHTPGHDSGNTIYF.

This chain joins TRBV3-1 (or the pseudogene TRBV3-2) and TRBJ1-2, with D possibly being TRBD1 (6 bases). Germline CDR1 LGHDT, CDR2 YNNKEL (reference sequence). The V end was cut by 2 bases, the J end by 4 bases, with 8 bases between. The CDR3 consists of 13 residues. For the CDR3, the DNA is TGTGCCAGCAGCCAAAAACAGGGCTATGGCTACACCTTC. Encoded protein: CASSQKQGYGYTF.

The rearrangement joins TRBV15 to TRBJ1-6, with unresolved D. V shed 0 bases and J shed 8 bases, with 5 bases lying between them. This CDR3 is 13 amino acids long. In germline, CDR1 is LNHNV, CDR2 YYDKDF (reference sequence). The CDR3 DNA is TGTGCCACCAGCAGAGATTCGGATTCACCCCTCCACTTT. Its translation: CATSRDSDSPLHF.

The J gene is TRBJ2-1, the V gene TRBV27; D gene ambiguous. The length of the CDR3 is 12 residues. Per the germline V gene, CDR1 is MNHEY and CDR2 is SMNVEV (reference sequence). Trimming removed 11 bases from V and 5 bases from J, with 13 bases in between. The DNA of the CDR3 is TGTGCCTGTCGCACTGGGCACAATGAGCAGTTCTTC. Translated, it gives CACRTGHNEQFF.

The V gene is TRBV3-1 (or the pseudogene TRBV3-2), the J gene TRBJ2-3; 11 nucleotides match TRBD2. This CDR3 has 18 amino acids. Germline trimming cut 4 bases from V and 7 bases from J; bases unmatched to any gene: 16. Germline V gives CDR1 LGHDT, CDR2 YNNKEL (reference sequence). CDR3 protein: CASSPFINSGRVRYTQYF. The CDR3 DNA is TGTGCCAGCAGCCCTTTCATAAATAGCGGGAGGGTTCGCTATACGCAGTATTTT.

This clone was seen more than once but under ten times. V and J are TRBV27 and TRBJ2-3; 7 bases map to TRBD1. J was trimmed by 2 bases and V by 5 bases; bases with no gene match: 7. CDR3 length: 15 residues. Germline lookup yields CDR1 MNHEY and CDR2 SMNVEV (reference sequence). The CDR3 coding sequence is TGTGCCAGCAGTAAACTAACAGGGGACACAGATACGCAGTATTTT. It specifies CASSKLTGDTDTQYF.

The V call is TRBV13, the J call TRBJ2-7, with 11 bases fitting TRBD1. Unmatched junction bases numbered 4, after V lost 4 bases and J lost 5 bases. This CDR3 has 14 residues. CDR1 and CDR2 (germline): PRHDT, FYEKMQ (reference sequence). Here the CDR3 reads CASSSGQGVDEQYF. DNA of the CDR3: TGTGCCAGCAGCTCGGGACAGGGGGTCGACGAGCAGTACTTC.

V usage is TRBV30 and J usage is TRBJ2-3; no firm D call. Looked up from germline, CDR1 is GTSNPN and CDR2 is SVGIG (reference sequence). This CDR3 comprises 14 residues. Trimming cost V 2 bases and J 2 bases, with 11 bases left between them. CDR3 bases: TGTGCCTGGAGTCGGCGGAAACTCACAGATACGCAGTATTTT. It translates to CAWSRRKLTDTQYF. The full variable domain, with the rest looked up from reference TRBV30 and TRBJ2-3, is SQTIHQWPATLVQPVGSPLSLECTVEGTSNPNLYWYRQAAGRGLQLLFYSVGIGQISSEVPQNLSASRPQDRQFILSSKKLLLSDSGFYLCAWSRRKLTDTQYFGPGTRLTVL.

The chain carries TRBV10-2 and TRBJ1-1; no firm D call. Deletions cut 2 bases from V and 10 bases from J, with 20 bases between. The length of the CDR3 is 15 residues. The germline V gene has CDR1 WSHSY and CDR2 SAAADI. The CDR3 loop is CASSEVVWSPPGAFF. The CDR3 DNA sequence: TGCGCCAGCAGTGAGGTGGTATGGAGTCCCCCTGGAGCTTTCTTT.

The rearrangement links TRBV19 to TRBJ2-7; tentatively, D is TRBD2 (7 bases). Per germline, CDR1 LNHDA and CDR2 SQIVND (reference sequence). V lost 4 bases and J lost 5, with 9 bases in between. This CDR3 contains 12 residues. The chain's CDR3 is CASSRGGHEQYF. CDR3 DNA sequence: TGTGCCAGTAGTAGGGGGGGGCACGAGCAGTACTTC.

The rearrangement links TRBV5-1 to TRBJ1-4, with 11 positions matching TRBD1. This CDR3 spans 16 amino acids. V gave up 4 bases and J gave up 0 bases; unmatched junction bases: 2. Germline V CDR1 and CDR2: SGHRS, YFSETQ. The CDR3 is CASSRTGGATNEKLFF. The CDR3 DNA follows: TGCGCCAGCAGCAGGACAGGGGGCGCAACTAATGAAAAACTGTTTTTT. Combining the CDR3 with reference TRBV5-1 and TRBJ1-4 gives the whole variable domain KAGVTQTPRYLIKTRGQQVTLSCSPISGHRSVSWYQQTPGQGLQFLFEYFSETQRNKGNFPGRFSGRQFSNSRSEMNVSTLELGDSALYLCASSRTGGATNEKLFFGSGTQLSVL.

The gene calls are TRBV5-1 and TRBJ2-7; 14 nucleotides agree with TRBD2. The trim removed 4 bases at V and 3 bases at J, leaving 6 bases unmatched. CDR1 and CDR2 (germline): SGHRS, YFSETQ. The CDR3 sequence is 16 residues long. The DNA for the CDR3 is TGCGCCAGCAGCGGAGGACTAGCGGGAGGCCGCTACGAGCAGTACTTC. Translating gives CASSGGLAGGRYEQYF.

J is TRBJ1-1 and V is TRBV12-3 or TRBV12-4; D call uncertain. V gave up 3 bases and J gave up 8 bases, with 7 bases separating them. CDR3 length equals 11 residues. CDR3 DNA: TGTGCCAGCAGTTTGACGGGGGAAGCTTTCTTT. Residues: CASSLTGEAFF.

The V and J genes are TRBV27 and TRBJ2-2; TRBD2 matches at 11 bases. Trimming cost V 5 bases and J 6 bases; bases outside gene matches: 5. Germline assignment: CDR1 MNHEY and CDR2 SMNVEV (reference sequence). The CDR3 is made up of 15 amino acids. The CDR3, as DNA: TGTGCCAGCAGTCTAGCACTAGCGGGAGCCGGGGAGCTGTTTTTT. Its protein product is CASSLALAGAGELFF.

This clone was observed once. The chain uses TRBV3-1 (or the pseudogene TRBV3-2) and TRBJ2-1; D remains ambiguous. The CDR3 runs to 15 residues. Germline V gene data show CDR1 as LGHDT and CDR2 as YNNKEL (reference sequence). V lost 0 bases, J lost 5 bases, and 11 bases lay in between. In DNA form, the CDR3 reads TGTGCCAGCAGCCAAGATTTACTACCCCACAATGAGCAGTTCTTC. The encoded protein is CASSQDLLPHNEQFF.